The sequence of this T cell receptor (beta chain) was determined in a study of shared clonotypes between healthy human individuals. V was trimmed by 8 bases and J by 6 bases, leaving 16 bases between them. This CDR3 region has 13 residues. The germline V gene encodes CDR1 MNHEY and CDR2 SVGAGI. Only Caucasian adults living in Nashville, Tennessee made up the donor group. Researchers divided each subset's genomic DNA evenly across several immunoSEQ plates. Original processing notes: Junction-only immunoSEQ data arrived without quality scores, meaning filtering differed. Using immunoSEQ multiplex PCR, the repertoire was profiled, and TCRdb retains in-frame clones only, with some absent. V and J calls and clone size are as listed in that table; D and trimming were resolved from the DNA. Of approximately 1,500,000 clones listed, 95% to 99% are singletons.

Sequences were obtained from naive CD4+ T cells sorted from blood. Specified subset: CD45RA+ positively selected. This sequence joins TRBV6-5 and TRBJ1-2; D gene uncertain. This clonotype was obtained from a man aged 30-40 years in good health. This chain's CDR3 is CASANGGVDGYTF. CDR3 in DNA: TGTGCCAGCGCCAACGGAGGAGTCGATGGCTACACCTTC.